The source of this TCR beta chain is a study of identical twins. Study-level points and caveats: Recombination models fit unrelated individuals' TCR alpha sharing but underestimated twins'. For out-of-frame alpha sequences shared by twins, low generation probability was in excess.

A universal primer site was added by template switching, and unique molecular identifiers were carried by the cDNA. One entry per CDR3 protein, called by TCRdb with MiXCR from the 5' RACE reads. The data show about 210,000 distinct CDR3 sequences, around 10% seen once. Points on this clonotype: Its matching antigen is unknown.

With 6 bases removed from V and 1 base from J, the gap between germline ends came to 10 bases. The CDR3 has 13 residues. The germline V gene encodes CDR1 DFQATT and CDR2 SNEGSKA (reference sequence). The source of this sequence is a young woman in good health. The sequenced material came from memory (CD45RO+) T cells sorted from blood. This rearrangement joins TRBV20-1 to TRBJ2-1; no clear D. The CDR3 DNA is TGCAGTGCGGAGAAGGTTTCCTACAATGAGCAGTTCTTC. Translation: CSAEKVSYNEQFF.